Presented here are 22 T cell receptor beta chains from one specimen sequenced in a study of T cell repertoires in cytomegalovirus infection. TCRdb processed the reads anew with MiXCR; each CDR3 protein has one entry. The sample has 200,000 to 250,000 distinct CDR3 sequences; 30% to 45% are singletons. No antigens are known for them. This sample comprised CD8+ T cells from cultured PBMCs, obtained from culture after CMV antigen stimulation. Receptors were obtained from a human donor in good health (CMV status not recorded). Some clones in this sample may be carry-over from other donors' samples.

This clonotype turned up a few times. The chain is built from TRBV28 and TRBJ1-5; tentative D call: TRBD1 (6 bases). The germline CDR1 and CDR2 sequences are MDHEN and SYDVKM. The CDR3 spans 15 residues. Deletions cut 2 bases from V and 2 bases from J, with 10 bases between. The CDR3 DNA is TGTGCCAGCAGTTTAACCAGGGGCCGCAATCAGCCCCAGCATTTT. This translates into CASSLTRGRNQPQHF.

This sequence joins TRBV12-5 and TRBJ2-5; TRBD2 agrees at 10 bases. The CDR3 contains 16 residues. V dropped 1 base and J dropped 5; count of bases not matched to a gene: 7. CDR1 and CDR2 from the germline V gene are LGHNT and FRNRAP. The CDR3 nucleotides read TGTGCTAGTGGTTTGGGATTAGCGGGAGGCTGGGAGACCCAGTACTTC. Translation: CASGLGLAGGWETQYF.

The chain couples TRBV5-4 to TRBJ2-7; the D gene is possibly TRBD2 (5 bases). V was cut by 4 bases and J by 2 bases, with 10 bases left in between. Germline V lookup: CDR1 SGHNT, CDR2 YYREEE (reference sequence). This CDR3 has 13 amino acids. CDR3 in amino acids: CASSGSDTYEQYF. The DNA for the CDR3 is TGTGCCAGCAGCGGGAGCGACACCTACGAGCAGTACTTC.

The chain carries TRBV27 and TRBJ2-7; 8 positions agree with TRBD1. The V segment lost 0 bases and the J segment 2 bases; nucleotides outside the gene matches: 3. The CDR3 extends over 15 amino acids. Germline V CDR1 and CDR2: MNHEY, SMNVEV (reference sequence). CDR3 residues: CASSLSKQGAYEQYF. DNA for the CDR3: TGTGCCAGCAGTTTATCAAAACAGGGGGCCTACGAGCAGTACTTC.

The chain joins TRBV7-6 to TRBJ2-7; maybe TRBD2 (6 bases). The germline gives CDR1 SGHVS, CDR2 FNYEAQ. The CDR3 has 11 amino acids. The germline V and J ends were trimmed by 6 bases and 4 bases, with 7 bases remaining between them. As DNA, the CDR3 is TGTGCCAGCAGGGACTATTACGAGCAGTACTTC. The encoded protein is CASRDYYEQYF.

The gene calls are TRBV7-3 and TRBJ2-3; no reliable D call. The CDR3 spans 14 residues. The germline V and J ends were trimmed by 2 bases and 0 bases, with 6 bases remaining between them. The germline CDR1 and CDR2 sequences are SGHTA and FQGTGA. The CDR3 nucleotides read TGTGCCAGCAGCTTAGGGCCTAGCACAGATACGCAGTATTTT. This gives the protein CASSLGPSTDTQYF.

The chain employs TRBV2 and TRBJ2-7; no reliable D call. This CDR3 contains 10 residues. Per the germline V gene, CDR1 is SNHLY and CDR2 is FYNNEI. V lost 4 bases and J 6 bases, leaving 4 bases between the germline ends. The CDR3 sequence is CASSGFEQYF. CDR3 sequence (DNA): TGTGCCAGCAGTGGTTTCGAGCAGTACTTC.

In its sample, this clonotype was seen a few times. This chain links TRBV11-3 with TRBJ2-7, with 8 bases identical to TRBD1. Germline CDR1 and CDR2: SGHNT and YENEEA. The CDR3 is 15 residues long. J was trimmed by 3 bases and V by 1 base; bases with no gene match: 5. Written as DNA, the CDR3 is TGTGCCAGCAGCTTAGGGACAGGGTTCGACTACGAGCAGTACTTC. This sequence encodes CASSLGTGFDYEQYF. The full variable domain, with the rest looked up from reference TRBV11-3 and TRBJ2-7, is EAGVVQSPRYKIIEKKQPVAFWCNPISGHNTLYWYLQNLGQGPELLIRYENEEAVDDSQLPKDRFSAERLKGVDSTLKIQPAELGDSAVYLCASSLGTGFDYEQYFGPGTRLTVT.

This chain links TRBV27 with TRBJ1-1; 8 nucleotides align to TRBD1. CDR3 size: 15 residues. Germline V gene sequence: CDR1 MNHEY, CDR2 SMNVEV (reference sequence). With V trimmed by 5 bases and J by 4 bases, 9 bases remained unmatched. The CDR3 is CASSGRTGSFTEAFF. Written as DNA, the CDR3 is TGTGCCAGCAGTGGACGGACAGGGAGTTTCACTGAAGCTTTCTTT.

The chain employs TRBV7-9 and TRBJ2-7; D may be TRBD2 (5 bases). Germline loops: CDR1 SEHNR, CDR2 FQNEAQ (reference sequence). The CDR3 totals 15 residues. Trimming removed 4 bases from V and 5 bases from J, with 18 bases in between. The CDR3 DNA is TGTGCCAGCAGCTCGGGGTGGACGGGTGAGAACGAGCAGTACTTC. Residues: CASSSGWTGENEQYF.

This clonotype was observed many times. The V call is TRBV7-6, the J call TRBJ2-1; D possibly matches TRBD1 or TRBD2 (5 bases each). This CDR3 has 12 residues. In germline, CDR1 is SGHVS, CDR2 FNYEAQ. Trimming stripped 5 bases from V and 5 bases from J, with 7 bases between. CDR3 DNA: TGTGCCAGCAGCATGGGGGACAATGAGCAGTTCTTC. This translates into CASSMGDNEQFF.

This clonotype was seen a handful of times. V usage is TRBV11-2 and J usage is TRBJ2-3, with 13 bases that match TRBD2. Trimming cost V 1 base and J 6 bases; bases outside gene matches: 10. The germline V gene encodes CDR1 SGHAT and CDR2 FQNNGV. The CDR3 covers 18 residues. The CDR3 sequence is CASSLGGTSGVPGDTQYF. The CDR3 bases are TGTGCCAGCAGCTTAGGAGGGACTAGCGGGGTGCCAGGGGATACGCAGTATTTT.

Notes on this clonotype: A much more abundant neighbour one base away suggests this may be a read error. The chain combines TRBV5-1 with TRBJ1-2; D gene uncertain. The CDR3 has 14 residues. Germline CDR1 and CDR2: SGHRS and YFSETQ. This CDR3 reads CACSYSTSPGGYTF. CDR3 nucleotide sequence: TGCGCCTGCAGCTACTCCACAAGTCCGGGTGGCTACACCTTC.

This clonotype was detected only once. The rearrangement joins TRBV12-3 or TRBV12-4 to TRBJ2-1; D unresolved. CDR3 length: 13 residues. Trimming took off 7 bases at V and 5 bases at J, with 12 bases between the two ends. The CDR3 nucleotides are TGTGCCAGCAACAAGGAGAGGAACAATGAGCAGTTCTTC. It translates to CASNKERNNEQFF.

This clonotype was detected a few times. The chain carries TRBV11-2 and TRBJ2-2, with 10 nucleotides matching TRBD2. This CDR3 spans 17 amino acids. With 6 bases clipped from V and 0 bases from J, the junction kept 7 bases outside the gene matches. Looked up from germline, CDR1 is SGHAT and CDR2 is FQNNGV. The CDR3 coding sequence is TGTGCCAGCAGACAACCTAGCGGGGGTTCGAACACCGGGGAGCTGTTTTTT. This gives the protein CASRQPSGGSNTGELFF.

This clonotype has just a few counts. The chain links TRBV7-9 to TRBJ1-1; perhaps TRBD1 as D (6 bases). The germline V and J ends were trimmed by 8 bases and 1 base, with 8 bases remaining between them. The length of the CDR3 is 12 residues. Germline V gene data show CDR1 as SEHNR and CDR2 as FQNEAQ (reference sequence). This CDR3 reads CASRDTNTEAFF. CDR3 sequence (DNA): TGTGCCAGCCGGGACACGAACACTGAAGCTTTCTTT. Using reference TRBV7-9 and TRBJ1-1 for the parts outside the CDR3, the full variable domain is DTGVSQNPRHKITKRGQNVTFRCDPISEHNRLYWYRQTLGQGPEFLTYFQNEAQLEKSRLLSDRFSAERPKGSFSTLEIQRTEQGDSAMYLCASRDTNTEAFFGQGTRLTVV.

This rearrangement joins TRBV7-6 to TRBJ1-5; no reliable D call. The CDR3 consists of 17 residues. In germline, CDR1 is SGHVS, CDR2 FNYEAQ. V lost 2 bases, J lost 0 bases, and 14 bases lay in between. CDR3 sequence reads: CASSLFMGKASNQPQHF. CDR3 sequence (DNA): TGTGCCAGCAGCTTATTCATGGGAAAGGCTAGCAATCAGCCCCAGCATTTT.

This clonotype was seen a handful of times. The rearrangement uses TRBV5-1 and TRBJ2-7; the D call may be TRBD1 or TRBD2 (5 bases each). V was pared by 3 bases and J by 3 bases, with 10 bases between. CDR1 is SGHRS, CDR2 YFSETQ, per germline. CDR3 length: 13 amino acids. This CDR3 is CASSSGPDYEQYF. DNA for the CDR3: TGCGCCAGCAGCTCGGGACCCGACTACGAGCAGTACTTC.

The chain employs TRBV7-2 and TRBJ1-2; 7 bases agree with TRBD1. Trimming at V came to 4 bases and at J to 4 bases, leaving 9 bases not matched to a gene. Germline V CDR1 and CDR2: SGHTA, FQGNSA. This CDR3 has 15 residues. CDR3 sequence: CASSSLKGASYGYTF. DNA for the CDR3: TGTGCCAGCAGCTCACTCAAGGGGGCAAGCTATGGCTACACCTTC.

This clonotype appeared a few times. The chain has TRBV5-6 and TRBJ1-2; possibly TRBD1 for D (6 bases). The CDR3 length is 14 residues. Germline assignment: CDR1 SGHDT and CDR2 YYEEEE. Trimming took off 0 bases at V and 8 bases at J, with 14 bases between the two ends. The CDR3 here is CASSLGGASWGYTF. For the CDR3, the DNA is TGTGCCAGCAGCTTGGGGGGGGCTTCGTGGGGCTACACCTTC.

This clonotype was counted only a few times. CDR3 coding DNA: TGTGCCAGCAGCTTAGGCAGGGTAGACGAGCAGTACTTC. Its protein is CASSLGRVDEQYF. V usage is TRBV7-6 and J usage is TRBJ2-7; D is possibly TRBD1 (5 bases). V was cut by 1 base and J by 5 bases, with 9 bases left in between. Germline V gene sequence: CDR1 SGHVS, CDR2 FNYEAQ. This CDR3 is 13 amino acids long.

J is TRBJ2-1 and V is TRBV11-1, with 7 bases identical to TRBD1. The V segment lost 10 bases and the J segment 4 bases; nucleotides outside the gene matches: 4. The germline CDR1 and CDR2 sequences are SGHAT and FQDESV (reference sequence). This CDR3 is 12 amino acids long. The CDR3 sequence is CATQGVYNEQFF. The CDR3 DNA is TGTGCCACCCAGGGGGTTTACAATGAGCAGTTCTTC.